This T cell receptor (beta chain) stems from a study of T cell repertoires in cytomegalovirus infection (dated 2019 in TCRdb). As for the study more broadly: The peptide stimulations were aimed at well-studied HLA-B-restricted epitopes as well as recently identified HLA-C-restricted CMV epitopes, whose presentation resists viral immunomodulation. Donor HLA type was relevant to the analysis, as public TCR beta signatures indicated carriage of CMV infection together with the matching HLA type. Study-level results and caveats: In both this cohort and an independent approximately 400-donor cohort, the cumulative frequency of public TCR beta family members distinguished carriers of CMV infection plus the relevant HLA type. The ex vivo response was dominated by HLA-C-restricted CMV-specific TCR beta clonotypes, which also provided the single most frequent clonotype in two of eight donors.

Sequencing took place on an Illumina HiSeq 1500. The public sequencing data were trimmed at Q25 with fastp and processed into clonotypes with MiXCR by TCRdb, which kept only in-frame beta chains. For every CDR3 protein sequence, its rows merge into one entry that carries the most common genes and DNA. A total of 100,000 to 150,000 distinct CDR3 sequences appear in this sample, 30% to 40% of them only once. The biggest ten clones account for 45% to 65% of the sample. With regard to this clonotype: Its antigen remains undetermined. No much larger clone exists at a distance of one base, and base qualities are not known.

Read against the paper, the sample's treatment or condition label means: in vitro stimulation with specific CMV peptide epitopes to enrich CMV-specific T cells. CDR3 length: 13 amino acids, cysteine to phenylalanine. Solely the CDR3 DNA is kept, with 39 bases framed from the first base. Looking up the germline V gene yields CDR1 SQVTM and CDR2 ANQGSEA. V and J are truncated by 6 bases and 5 bases respectively, leaving an intervening sequence of 14 bases. The sequence came from a human donor in good health (CMV status not recorded). Some clones in this sample may be carry-over from other donors' samples. The input for sequencing was CD8+ T cells from cultured PBMCs, taken from culture after CMV antigen stimulation. The sequence joins TRBV29-1 to TRBJ2-1; the D call is possibly TRBD1 or TRBD2, each sharing 5 bases. The CDR3: CSVSGTANNEQFF. In nucleotide form, the sequence is TGCAGCGTGTCCGGGACGGCGAACAATGAGCAGTTCTTC.